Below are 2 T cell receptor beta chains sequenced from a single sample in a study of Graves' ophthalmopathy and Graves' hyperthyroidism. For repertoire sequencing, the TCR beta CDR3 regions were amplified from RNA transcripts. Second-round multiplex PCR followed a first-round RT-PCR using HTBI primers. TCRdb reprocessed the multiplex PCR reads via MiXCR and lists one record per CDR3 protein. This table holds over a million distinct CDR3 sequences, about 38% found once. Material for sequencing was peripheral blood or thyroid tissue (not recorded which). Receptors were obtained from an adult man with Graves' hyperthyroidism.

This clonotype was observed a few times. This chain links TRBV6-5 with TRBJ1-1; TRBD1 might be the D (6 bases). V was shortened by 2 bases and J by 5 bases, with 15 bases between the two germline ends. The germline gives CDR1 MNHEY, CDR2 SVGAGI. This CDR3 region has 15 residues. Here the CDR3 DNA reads TGTGCCAGCAGTTACGGTACAGGGCTAAGGACTGAAGCTTTCTTT. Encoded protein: CASSYGTGLRTEAFF.

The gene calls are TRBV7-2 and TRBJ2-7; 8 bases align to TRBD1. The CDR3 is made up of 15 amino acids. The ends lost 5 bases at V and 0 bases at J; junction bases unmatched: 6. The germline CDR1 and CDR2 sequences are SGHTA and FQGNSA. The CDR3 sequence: CASSQTGGVSYEQYF. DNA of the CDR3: TGTGCCAGCAGCCAAACAGGGGGTGTCTCCTACGAGCAGTACTTC.